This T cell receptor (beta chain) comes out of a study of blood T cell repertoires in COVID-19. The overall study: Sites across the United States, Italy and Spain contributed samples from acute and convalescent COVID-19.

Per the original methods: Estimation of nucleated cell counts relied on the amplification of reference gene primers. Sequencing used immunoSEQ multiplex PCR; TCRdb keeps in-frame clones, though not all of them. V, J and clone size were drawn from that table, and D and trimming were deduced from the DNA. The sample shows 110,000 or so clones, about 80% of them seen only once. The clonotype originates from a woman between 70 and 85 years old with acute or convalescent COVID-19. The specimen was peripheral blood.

The CDR3: CASSAYRNSPLHF. Here the CDR3 DNA reads TGTGCCAGCAGCGCTTACAGAAATTCACCCCTCCACTTT. The chain is built from TRBV5-4 and TRBJ1-6; D not certain. The CDR3 consists of 13 residues. The germline V gene has CDR1 SGHNT and CDR2 YYREEE (reference sequence). Trimming stripped 4 bases from V and 7 bases from J, with 9 bases between. Supplemented by reference TRBV5-4 and TRBJ1-6, the full variable domain reads ETGVTQSPTHLIKTRGQQVTLRCSSQSGHNTVSWYQQALGQGPQFIFQYYREEENGRGNFPPRFSGLQFPNYSSELNVNALELDDSALYLCASSAYRNSPLHFGNGTRLTVT.